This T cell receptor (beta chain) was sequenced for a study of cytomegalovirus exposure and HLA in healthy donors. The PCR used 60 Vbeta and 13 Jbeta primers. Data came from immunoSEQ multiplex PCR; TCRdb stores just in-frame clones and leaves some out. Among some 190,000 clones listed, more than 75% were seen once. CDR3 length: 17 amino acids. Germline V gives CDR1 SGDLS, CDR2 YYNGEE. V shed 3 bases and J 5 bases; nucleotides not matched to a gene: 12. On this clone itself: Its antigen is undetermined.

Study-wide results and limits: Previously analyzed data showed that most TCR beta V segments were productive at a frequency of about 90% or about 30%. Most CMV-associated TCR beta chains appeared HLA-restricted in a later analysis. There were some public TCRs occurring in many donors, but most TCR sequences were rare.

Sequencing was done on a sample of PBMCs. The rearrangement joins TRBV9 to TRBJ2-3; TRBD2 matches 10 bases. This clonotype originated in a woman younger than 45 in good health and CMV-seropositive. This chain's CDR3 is CASSGGTTSGFIDTQYF. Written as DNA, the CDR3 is TGTGCCAGCAGCGGAGGGACGACTAGCGGGTTTATAGATACGCAGTATTTT.